Described below is a single T cell receptor beta chain sequence and its context. These data belong to a study of cytomegalovirus exposure and HLA in healthy donors. The PCR ran on 60 Vbeta and 13 Jbeta primers. The table came from immunoSEQ multiplex PCR; TCRdb's copy has only in-frame clones and leaves some out. The sample lists roughly 99,000 clones; 79% were seen once. CDR3 length equals 12 residues. CDR1 WSHSY and CDR2 SAAADI come from the germline V gene. V was shortened by 2 bases and J by 8 bases, with 9 bases between the two germline ends. The sample comprised PBMCs. The chain couples TRBV10-2 to TRBJ1-2; weak D call: TRBD1 (6 bases). The sequence was obtained from a male donor in good health and CMV-seropositive. In DNA form, the CDR3 reads TGCGCCAGCAGTGAGACAGGGAACGGCTACACCTTC. The encoded protein is CASSETGNGYTF.